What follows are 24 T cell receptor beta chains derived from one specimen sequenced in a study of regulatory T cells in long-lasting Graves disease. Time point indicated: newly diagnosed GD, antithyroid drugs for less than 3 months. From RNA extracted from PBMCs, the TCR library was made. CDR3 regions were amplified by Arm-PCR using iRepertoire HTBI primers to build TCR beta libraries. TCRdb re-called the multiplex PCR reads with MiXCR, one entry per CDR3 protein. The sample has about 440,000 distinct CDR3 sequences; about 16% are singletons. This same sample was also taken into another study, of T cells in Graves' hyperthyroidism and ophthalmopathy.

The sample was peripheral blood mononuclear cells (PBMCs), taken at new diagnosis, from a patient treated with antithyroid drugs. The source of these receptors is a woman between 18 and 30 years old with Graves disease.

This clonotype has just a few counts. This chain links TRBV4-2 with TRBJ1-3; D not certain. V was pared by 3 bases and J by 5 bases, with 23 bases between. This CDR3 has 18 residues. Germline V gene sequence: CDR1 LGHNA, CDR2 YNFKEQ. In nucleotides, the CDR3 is TGTGCCAGCAGCCAGAGAGGTAGTATTGGACTGGAGAGAAACACCATATATTTT. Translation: CASSQRGSIGLERNTIYF.

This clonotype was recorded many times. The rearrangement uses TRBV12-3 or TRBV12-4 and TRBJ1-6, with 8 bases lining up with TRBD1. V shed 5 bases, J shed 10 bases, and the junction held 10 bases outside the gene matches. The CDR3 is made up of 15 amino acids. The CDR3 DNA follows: TGTGCCAGCAGTCCCCCGGACAGGGATCAATCACCCCTCCACTTT. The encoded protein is CASSPPDRDQSPLHF.

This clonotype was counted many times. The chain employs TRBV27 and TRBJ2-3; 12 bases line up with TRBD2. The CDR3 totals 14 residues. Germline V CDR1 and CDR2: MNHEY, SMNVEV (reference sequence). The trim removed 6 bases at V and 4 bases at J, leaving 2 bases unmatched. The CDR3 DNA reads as TGTGCCAGCAGAGGACTAGCGGGATCAGATACGCAGTATTTT. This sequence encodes CASRGLAGSDTQYF.

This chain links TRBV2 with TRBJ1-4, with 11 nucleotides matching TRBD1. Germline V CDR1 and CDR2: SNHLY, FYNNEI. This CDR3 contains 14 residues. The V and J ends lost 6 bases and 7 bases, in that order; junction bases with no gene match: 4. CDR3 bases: TGTGCCAGCAGCGCGGGACAGGGGGGTGAAAAACTGTTTTTT. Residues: CASSAGQGGEKLFF.

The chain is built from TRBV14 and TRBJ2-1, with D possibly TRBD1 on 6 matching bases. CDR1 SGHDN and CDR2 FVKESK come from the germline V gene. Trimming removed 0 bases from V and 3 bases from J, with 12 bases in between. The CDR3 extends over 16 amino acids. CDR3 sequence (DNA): TGTGCCAGCAGCCAAGACCGGGACATTTACTACAATGAGCAGTTCTTC. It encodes CASSQDRDIYYNEQFF. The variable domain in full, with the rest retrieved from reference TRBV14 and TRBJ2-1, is EAGVTQFPSHSVIEKGQTVTLRCDPISGHDNLYWYRRVMGKEIKFLLHFVKESKQDESGMPNNRFLAERTGGTYSTLKVQPAELEDSGVYFCASSQDRDIYYNEQFFGPGTRLTVL.

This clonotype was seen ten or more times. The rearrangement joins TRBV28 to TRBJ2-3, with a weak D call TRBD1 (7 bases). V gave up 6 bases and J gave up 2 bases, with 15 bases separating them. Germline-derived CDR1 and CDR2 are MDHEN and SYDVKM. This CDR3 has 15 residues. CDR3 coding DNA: TGTGCCAGCAGCCCAGGGGGGAGACCCACAGATACGCAGTATTTT. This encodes CASSPGGRPTDTQYF. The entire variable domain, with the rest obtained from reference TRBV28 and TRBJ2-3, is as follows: DVKVTQSSRYLVKRTGEKVFLECVQDMDHENMFWYRQDPGLGLRLIYFSYDVKMKEKGDIPEGYSVSREKKERFSLILESASTNQTSMYLCASSPGGRPTDTQYFGPGTRLTVL.

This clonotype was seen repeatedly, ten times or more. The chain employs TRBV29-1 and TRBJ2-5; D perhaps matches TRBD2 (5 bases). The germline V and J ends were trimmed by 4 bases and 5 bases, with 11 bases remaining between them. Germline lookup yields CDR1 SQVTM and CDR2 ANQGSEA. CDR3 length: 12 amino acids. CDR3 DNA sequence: TGCAGCGTTGCGGAGGTTAGCGAGACCCAGTACTTC. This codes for CSVAEVSETQYF.

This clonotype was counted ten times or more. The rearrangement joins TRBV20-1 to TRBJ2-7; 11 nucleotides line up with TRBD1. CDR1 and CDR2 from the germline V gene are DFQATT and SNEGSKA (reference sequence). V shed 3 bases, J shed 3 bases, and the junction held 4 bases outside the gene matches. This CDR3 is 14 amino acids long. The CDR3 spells CSASAGTGGYEQYF. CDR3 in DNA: TGCAGTGCTAGTGCCGGGACAGGGGGCTACGAGCAGTACTTC.

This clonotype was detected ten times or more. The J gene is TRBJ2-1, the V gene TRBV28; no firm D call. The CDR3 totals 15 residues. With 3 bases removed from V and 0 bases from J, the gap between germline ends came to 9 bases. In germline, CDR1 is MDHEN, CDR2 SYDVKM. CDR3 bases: TGTGCCAGCAGTTTTCGACAAAGCTCCTACAATGAGCAGTTCTTC. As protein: CASSFRQSSYNEQFF.

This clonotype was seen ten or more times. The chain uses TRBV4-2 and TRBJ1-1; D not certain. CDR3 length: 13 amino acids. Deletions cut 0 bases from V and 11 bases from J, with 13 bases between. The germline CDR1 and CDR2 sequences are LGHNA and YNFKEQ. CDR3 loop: CASSQDNPPRAFF. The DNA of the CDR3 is TGTGCCAGCAGCCAAGATAACCCCCCTCGGGCTTTCTTT.

DNA for the CDR3: TGTGCCAGTAGCCATGAGGGACTAGCGGGAGTTCGCCGCAACGAGCAGTACTTC. Residues: CASSHEGLAGVRRNEQYF. The J gene is TRBJ2-7, the V gene TRBV19; 14 bases agree with TRBD2. Germline CDR1 and CDR2: LNHDA and SQIVND (reference sequence). This CDR3 is 18 amino acids long. The V gene end was trimmed by 6 bases and the J gene end by 5 bases; junction bases not matched to a gene: 15.

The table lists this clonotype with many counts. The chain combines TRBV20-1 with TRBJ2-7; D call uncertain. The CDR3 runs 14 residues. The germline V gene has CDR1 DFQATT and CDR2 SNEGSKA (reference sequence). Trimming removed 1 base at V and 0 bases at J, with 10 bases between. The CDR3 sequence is CSARVLGYSYEQYF. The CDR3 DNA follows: TGCAGTGCTAGAGTTTTGGGGTACTCCTACGAGCAGTACTTC.

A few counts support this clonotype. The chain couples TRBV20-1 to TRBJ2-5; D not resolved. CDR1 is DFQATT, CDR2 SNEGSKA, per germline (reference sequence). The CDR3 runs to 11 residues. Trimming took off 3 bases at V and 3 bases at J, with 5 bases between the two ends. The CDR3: CSASTEETQYF. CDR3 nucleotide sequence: TGCAGTGCTAGTACAGAAGAGACCCAGTACTTC.

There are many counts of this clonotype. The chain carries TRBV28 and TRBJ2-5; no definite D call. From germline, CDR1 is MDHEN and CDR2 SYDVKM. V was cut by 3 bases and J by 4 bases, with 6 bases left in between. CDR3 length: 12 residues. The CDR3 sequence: CASSFEVETQYF. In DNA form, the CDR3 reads TGTGCCAGCAGTTTTGAGGTAGAGACCCAGTACTTC.

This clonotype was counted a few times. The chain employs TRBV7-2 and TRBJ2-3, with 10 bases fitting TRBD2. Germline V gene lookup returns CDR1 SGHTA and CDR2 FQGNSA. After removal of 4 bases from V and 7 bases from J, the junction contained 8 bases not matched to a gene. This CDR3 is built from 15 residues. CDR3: CASSSSSGSENTQYF. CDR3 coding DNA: TGTGCCAGCAGCTCCTCTAGCGGGAGTGAGAATACGCAGTATTTT.

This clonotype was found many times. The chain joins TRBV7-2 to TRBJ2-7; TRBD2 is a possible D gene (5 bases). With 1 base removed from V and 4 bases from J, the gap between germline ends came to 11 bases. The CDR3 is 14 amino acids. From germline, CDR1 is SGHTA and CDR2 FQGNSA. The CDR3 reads CASSLGGGPYEQYF. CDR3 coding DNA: TGTGCCAGCAGCTTAGGCGGAGGACCATACGAGCAGTACTTC.

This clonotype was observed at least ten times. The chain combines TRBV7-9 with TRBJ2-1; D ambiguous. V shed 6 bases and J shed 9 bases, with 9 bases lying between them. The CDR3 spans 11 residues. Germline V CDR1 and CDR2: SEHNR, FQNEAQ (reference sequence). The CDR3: CASRKELEQFF. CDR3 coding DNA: TGTGCCAGCAGGAAAGAACTTGAGCAGTTCTTC. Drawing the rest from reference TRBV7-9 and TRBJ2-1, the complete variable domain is DTGVSQNPRHKITKRGQNVTFRCDPISEHNRLYWYRQTLGQGPEFLTYFQNEAQLEKSRLLSDRFSAERPKGSFSTLEIQRTEQGDSAMYLCASRKELEQFFGPGTRLTVL.

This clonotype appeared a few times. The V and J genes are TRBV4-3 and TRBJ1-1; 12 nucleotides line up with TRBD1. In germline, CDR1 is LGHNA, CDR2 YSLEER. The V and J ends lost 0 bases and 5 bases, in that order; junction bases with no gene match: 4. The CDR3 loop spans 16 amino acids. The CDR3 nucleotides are TGCGCCAGCAGCCAAGACCCGGGACAGGGGGCAACTGAAGCTTTCTTT. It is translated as CASSQDPGQGATEAFF.

The CDR3 nucleotides read TGTGCCAGTAGTATTCTGGGGGACATTTATTTT. Its translation is CASSILGDIYF. This chain joins TRBV19 and TRBJ2-3; possible D gene TRBD1, 6 bases. In germline, CDR1 is LNHDA, CDR2 SQIVND (reference sequence). With 3 bases removed from V and 15 bases from J, the gap between germline ends came to 13 bases. The CDR3 covers 11 residues.

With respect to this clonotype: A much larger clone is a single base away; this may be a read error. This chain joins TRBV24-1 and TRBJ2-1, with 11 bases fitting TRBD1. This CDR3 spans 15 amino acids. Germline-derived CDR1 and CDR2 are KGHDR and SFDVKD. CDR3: CVTSLPGQGVYEQFF. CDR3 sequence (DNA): TGTGTCACCAGCTTACCGGGACAGGGGGTCTATGAGCAGTTCTTC.

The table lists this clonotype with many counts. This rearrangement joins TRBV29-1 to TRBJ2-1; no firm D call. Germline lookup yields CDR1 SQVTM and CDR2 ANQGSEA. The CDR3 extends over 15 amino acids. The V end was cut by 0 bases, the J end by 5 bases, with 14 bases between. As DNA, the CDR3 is TGCAGCGTTGAAGAAGGGCTGAGTTTAGACAATGAGCAGTTCTTC. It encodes CSVEEGLSLDNEQFF.

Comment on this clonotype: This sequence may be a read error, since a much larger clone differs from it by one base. The CDR3 reads CGVMGTSGRAGEQFF. As DNA, the CDR3 is TGCGGCGTTATGGGGACTAGCGGGAGGGCCGGTGAGCAGTTCTTC. The V gene is TRBV29-1, the J gene TRBJ2-1; 16 bases map to TRBD2. This CDR3 is built from 15 residues. Germline-derived CDR1 and CDR2 are SQVTM and ANQGSEA.

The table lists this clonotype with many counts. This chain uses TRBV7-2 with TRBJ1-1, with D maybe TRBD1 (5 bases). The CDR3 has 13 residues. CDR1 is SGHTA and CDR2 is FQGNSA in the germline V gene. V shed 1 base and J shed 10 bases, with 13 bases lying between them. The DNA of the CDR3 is TGTGCCAGCAGCTTAGGGGCCGGGGACGGAGCTTTCTTT. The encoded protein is CASSLGAGDGAFF.

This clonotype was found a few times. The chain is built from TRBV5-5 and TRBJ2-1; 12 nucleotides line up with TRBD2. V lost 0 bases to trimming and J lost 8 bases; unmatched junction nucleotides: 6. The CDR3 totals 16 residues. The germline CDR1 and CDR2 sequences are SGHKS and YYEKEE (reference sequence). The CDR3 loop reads CASSLGRTSGNDEQFF. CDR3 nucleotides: TGTGCCAGCAGCTTGGGCCGGACTAGCGGGAACGATGAGCAGTTCTTC.